These T cell receptor beta chains were read from a single sample in a study of blood T cells in healthy people across ages. MiXCR, applied by TCRdb to the 5' RACE reads, yields one record per CDR3 protein. The sample has 500,000 to 700,000 distinct CDR3 sequences; under 30% are singletons. The sequenced sample consisted of blood. The origin of the receptors is an elderly woman in good health. CDR3s include the opening cysteine and the closing phenylalanine or tryptophan. D genes are given only for firm matches. Clone size, where shown, is once, few, many, or a class for clones that have expanded.

J,D,size,V,DNA,CDR3
TRBJ1-2,NA,NA,TRBV9,TGTGCCAGCAGCGCCACTCCGAAAGGCTATGGCTACACCTTC,CASSATPKGYGYTF
TRBJ2-7,TRBD1,NA,TRBV5-4,TGTGCCAGCAGCTTGGATGGGACAGGGGCCTGCGAGCAGTACTTC,CASSLDGTGACEQYF
TRBJ1-2,TRBD1,few,TRBV2,TGTGCCAGCAGTGAAAAGGGCCGGGACAGGGTCATTTTTCATGGCTACACCTTC,CASSEKGRDRVIFHGYTF
TRBJ2-5,TRBD1,many,TRBV6-5,TGTGCCAGCAGTTATCCGACAGGGGGCGGAGAGACCCAGTACTTC,CASSYPTGGGETQYF
TRBJ2-5,TRBD2,NA,TRBV4-2,TGTGCCAGCAGCCAAGAGGCTAGCGGGGGGTGGGAGACCCAGTACTTC,CASSQEASGGWETQYF
TRBJ2-1,NA,NA,TRBV19,TGTGCCAGTAGTATAGGACGGTCCTCCTACAATGAGCAGTTCTTC,CASSIGRSSYNEQFF
TRBJ2-3,NA,many,TRBV12-3/TRBV12-4,TGTGCCAGCAGGTACACCCCGGGTTCCCTTCCCTCCCGGGCAGATACGCAGTATTTT,CASRYTPGSLPSRADTQYF
TRBJ1-2,NA,many,TRBV12-3/TRBV12-4,TGTGCCAGCAGTCGGCGACGGAGTTATGGCTACACCTTC,CASSRRRSYGYTF
TRBJ2-7,NA,once,TRBV11-2,TGTGCCAGCACCTCCCCGGGAACTTACGAGCAGTACTTC,CASTSPGTYEQYF
TRBJ2-1,TRBD2,many,TRBV9,TGTGCCAGCAGCGTAATGCAGCGGGGGGGAGGGGATGAGCAGTTCTTC,CASSVMQRGGGDEQFF
TRBJ1-5,NA,NA,TRBV5-1,TGCGCCAGCAGCTTGGGGGTACAGGGCGTCCAGCCCCGGCATTTT,CASSLGVQGVQPRHF
TRBJ2-1,TRBD1,NA,TRBV28,TGTGCCAGCAACAACAGGGGACGCGATGAGCAGTTCTTC,CASNNRGRDEQFF
TRBJ2-7,TRBD1,many,TRBV12-3/TRBV12-4,TGTGCCAGCAGTTTAGGGGGACAGGACTACGAGCAGTACTTC,CASSLGGQDYEQYF
TRBJ2-5,NA,many,TRBV30,TGTGCCTGGAGTATGCAAGAGACCCAGTACTTC,CAWSMQETQYF
TRBJ1-6,NA,NA,TRBV5-1,TGCGCCAGCAGCTTGGCCCTAGGGACGGAGAATTCACCCCTCCACTTT,CASSLALGTENSPLHF
TRBJ2-3,NA,many,TRBV20-1,TGCAGTGCTAGAATAGGGTTTGCAGATACGCAGTATTTT,CSARIGFADTQYF
TRBJ2-4,NA,NA,TRBV7-3,TGTGCCAGCAGCTTAGTTGCGTGGCCATCCTACGAAGAAAACATTCAGTACTTC,CASSLVAWPSYEENIQYF
TRBJ2-5,NA,NA,TRBV2,TGTGCCAGCAGTGTGGACACTTCAGAGACCCAGTACTTC,CASSVDTSETQYF
TRBJ2-6,NA,many,TRBV7-2,TGTGCCAGCGGACCCTCTGGGGCCAACGTCCTGACTTTC,CASGPSGANVLTF
TRBJ2-1,NA,NA,TRBV5-1,TGCGCCAGCAGCTTGGACTTACAGGTGTTCTTC,CASSLDLQVFF
TRBJ2-5,NA,many,TRBV6-5,TGTGCCAGCAGTTACTCGAGTTCAGGAGCGGAAGAGACCCAGTACTTC,CASSYSSSGAEETQYF
TRBJ2-1,NA,NA,TRBV10-3,TGTGCCATCAGTCCAGGGGGGAACTACAATGAGCAGTTCTTC,CAISPGGNYNEQFF
TRBJ1-3,NA,NA,TRBV29-1,TGCAGCGCTGGAGGGACGGCCAGCTCTGGAAACACCATATATTTT,CSAGGTASSGNTIYF
TRBJ2-1,NA,many,TRBV20-1,TGCAGTGCCCCGAAGGGACCTGCCAATGAGCAGTTCTTC,CSAPKGPANEQFF
TRBJ1-2,NA,many,TRBV12-3/TRBV12-4,TGTGCCAGCAGGCCCGGCGGGGCCCTTATCACCTTC,CASRPGGALITF
TRBJ1-5,NA,many,TRBV20-1,TGCAGTGCTAGAGGACAGTTCGGCAATCAGCCCCAGCATTTT,CSARGQFGNQPQHF
TRBJ1-2,NA,many,TRBV6-6,TGTGCCAGCAGTTACTCGAAACAGGGATACTATGGCTACACCTTC,CASSYSKQGYYGYTF
TRBJ2-5,TRBD1,NA,TRBV7-3,TGTGCCAGCAGCTTCTCCGGGCAGGGGGCGCGGGAGACCCAGTACTTC,CASSFSGQGARETQYF
TRBJ2-3,NA,many,TRBV29-1,TGCAGCGTTGAAACGGGGTCCACAGATACGCAGTATTTT,CSVETGSTDTQYF
TRBJ1-4,NA,NA,TRBV5-6,TGTGCCAGCAGCTTTAGGAGTGGATTTGGTGAAAAACTGTTTTTT,CASSFRSGFGEKLFF
TRBJ1-2,TRBD1,many,TRBV20-1,TGCAGTGCTAGAGACAGGGGGGGATATGGCTACACCTTC,CSARDRGGYGYTF
TRBJ1-1,NA,many,TRBV12-3/TRBV12-4,TGTGCCAGCACCAGACTCGTCGGGGGCACTGAAGCTTTCTTT,CASTRLVGGTEAFF
TRBJ2-7,TRBD1,many,TRBV6-1,TGTGCCAGCAGATGGACAGGGGCGGCCTACGAGCAGTACTTC,CASRWTGAAYEQYF
TRBJ1-1,NA,few,TRBV20-1,TGCAGTGCTAGATGGCAGGGGAGGAACACTGAAGCTTTCTTT,CSARWQGRNTEAFF
TRBJ2-2,TRBD1,few,TRBV6-2/TRBV6-3,TGTGCCAGCAGTCCCGGGACAGGGAACACCGGGGAGCTGTTTTTT,CASSPGTGNTGELFF
TRBJ2-3,TRBD2,many,TRBV6-5,TGTGCCAGCAGTTACCGCGGGGGGGGCACAGATACGCAGTATTTT,CASSYRGGGTDTQYF
TRBJ2-7,TRBD1,many,TRBV5-1,TGCGCCAGCAGCTTGGGGATCGCAACAGGGGGTAAGGACGAGCAGTACTTC,CASSLGIATGGKDEQYF
TRBJ2-7,NA,many,TRBV7-9,TGTGCCAGCAGAAGTCAGGACCCTCCCTACGAGCAGTACTTC,CASRSQDPPYEQYF
TRBJ2-1,NA,many,TRBV18,TGTGCCAGCTCACCGGAACGCGTGGGGAACAATGAGCAGTTCTTC,CASSPERVGNNEQFF
TRBJ1-5,NA,few,TRBV9,TGTGCCAGCAGCGTAGCTCCAGGGCTGAATCAGCCCCAGCATTTT,CASSVAPGLNQPQHF
TRBJ2-3,TRBD2,NA,TRBV6-1,TGTGCCAGCAGTGCCCGCGGGGGGCACACAGATACGCAGTATTTT,CASSARGGHTDTQYF
TRBJ2-7,NA,many,TRBV5-1,TGCGCCAGCAGCTTGGGACTAGGGCCCTACGAGCAGTACTTC,CASSLGLGPYEQYF
TRBJ1-4,TRBD1,few,TRBV30,TGTGCCTGGAGCCCGGGACAGGGATTTGCAACTAATGAAAAACTGTTTTTT,CAWSPGQGFATNEKLFF
TRBJ2-5,NA,NA,TRBV5-5,TGTGCCAGCAGCTCGGAATCGGCCTGGGAGACCCAGTACTTC,CASSSESAWETQYF
TRBJ2-1,NA,NA,TRBV29-1,TGCAGCGTTGAAGATGTCGGCAGGGGTTCCTACAATGAGCAGTTCTTC,CSVEDVGRGSYNEQFF
TRBJ2-5,NA,many,TRBV7-6,TGTGCCAGCAGCTTAGCGAGCCCTCAAGAGACCCAGTACTTC,CASSLASPQETQYF
TRBJ2-5,NA,NA,TRBV7-2,TGTGCCAACAGCGGGTCGGGACATCCTCAAGAGACCCAGTACTTC,CANSGSGHPQETQYF
TRBJ2-7,NA,NA,TRBV7-9,TGTGCCAGCAGCTTATCAGGGTACACCTACGAGCAGTACTTC,CASSLSGYTYEQYF
TRBJ1-5,NA,many,TRBV10-3,TGTGCCATCAGCTTGACAGATAGCAATCAGCCCCAGCATTTT,CAISLTDSNQPQHF
TRBJ2-7,NA,many,TRBV6-6,TGTGCCAGCAGGGATCGAAGGGGCGAGCAGTACTTC,CASRDRRGEQYF
TRBJ2-4,NA,few,TRBV5-4,TGTGCCAGCAGCTTAAACACGCGATGGGGGAACATTCAGTACTTC,CASSLNTRWGNIQYF
TRBJ2-7,NA,many,TRBV21-1,TGTGCCAGCAGCTTTTGCTCCAGGACAGGGGGCCCCCGGGAAATCTACGAGCAGTACTTC,CASSFCSRTGGPREIYEQYF
TRBJ2-5,NA,NA,TRBV5-1,TGCGCCAGCAGCTTGGGACAGATTTTACGAGAGACCCAGTACTTC,CASSLGQILRETQYF
TRBJ1-4,NA,NA,TRBV7-9,TGTGCCAGCAGCTCGACCGGGACATATAGTGAAAAACTGTTTTTT,CASSSTGTYSEKLFF
TRBJ1-1,TRBD1,many,TRBV4-1,TGCGCCAGCAGCCAAGGTTGGGACAGGATTATGAACACTGAAGCTTTCTTT,CASSQGWDRIMNTEAFF